One sample yielded the 25 T cell receptor beta chains listed below, sequenced in a study of blood T cell repertoires in COVID-19. TCRdb's copy holds only in-frame clones and misses some; the assay was immunoSEQ multiplex PCR. The data show 40,000 to 50,000 clones, 89% seen once. The sequencing sample was made of peripheral blood. Receptors were obtained from a human donor in a cohort sampled during active COVID-19.

The rearrangement joins TRBV5-8 to TRBJ1-2; D remains ambiguous. The germline V gene has CDR1 SGHTS and CDR2 YDEGEE. This CDR3 is 16 amino acids long. V lost 4 bases to trimming and J lost 5 bases, with 21 bases between them. CDR3 amino acids: CASSPMGRPPTYGYTF. The CDR3 DNA reads TGTGCCAGCAGCCCAATGGGCAGACCCCCAACTTATGGCTACACCTTC.

The CDR3 loop is CATRQGAGGDTQYF. As DNA, the CDR3 is TGTGCCACCCGACAGGGGGCGGGCGGAGATACGCAGTATTTT. The chain uses TRBV3-1 (or the pseudogene TRBV3-2) and TRBJ2-3; TRBD1 matches at 10 bases. V lost 10 bases, J lost 5 bases, and 9 bases stayed unmatched. The CDR3 sequence is 14 residues long. The V gene's germline CDR1 is LGHDT and CDR2 YNNKEL (reference sequence).

The CDR3: CASSYSMGGAHEQYF. CDR3 in DNA: TGTGCCAGCAGTTACTCAATGGGGGGTGCCCACGAGCAGTACTTC. The chain is built from TRBV6-6 and TRBJ2-7, with a tentative D call TRBD2 (6 bases). Germline CDR1 is MNHNY and CDR2 is SVGAGI (reference sequence). The CDR3 length is 15 residues. V lost 0 bases, J lost 5 bases, and 14 bases lay in between.

This clone was detected only once. The chain uses TRBV2 and TRBJ2-5; 9 nucleotides agree with TRBD1. CDR3 length: 15 residues. J gave up 5 bases and V 4 bases, and 8 bases lay outside the gene matches. Germline V lookup: CDR1 SNHLY, CDR2 FYNNEI. CDR3 in amino acids: CASSGRGQGWETQYF. CDR3 nucleotides: TGTGCCAGCAGTGGGAGGGGACAGGGATGGGAGACCCAGTACTTC.

The J gene is TRBJ1-1, the V gene TRBV11-1; maybe TRBD1 (6 bases). The CDR3 has 14 residues. Germline V gives CDR1 SGHAT, CDR2 FQDESV (reference sequence). Trimming took 7 bases from V and 8 from J, leaving 20 bases between them. CDR3 residues: CASTPPVGGAEAFF. CDR3 in DNA: TGTGCCAGCACCCCCCCCGTGGGGGGGGCCGAAGCTTTCTTT.

The genes are TRBV18 and TRBJ1-1; 7 bases match TRBD1. CDR3 length: 16 amino acids. Trimming cost V 4 bases and J 1 base; bases outside gene matches: 9. The germline CDR1 and CDR2 sequences are KGHSH and LQKENI. The chain's CDR3 is CASSRHGTVSNTEAFF. CDR3 nucleotide sequence: TGTGCCAGCTCACGACACGGGACAGTTTCGAACACTGAAGCTTTCTTT. Together with reference TRBV18 and TRBJ1-1, the CDR3 gives the full variable domain: NAGVMQNPRHLVRRRGQEARLRCSPMKGHSHVYWYRQLPEEGLKFMVYLQKENIIDESGMPKERFSAEFPKEGPSILRIQQVVRGDSAAYFCASSRHGTVSNTEAFFGQGTRLTVV.

CDR3 region: CASSLSGGAYNEQFF. CDR3 DNA: TGTGCCAGCAGCTTAAGCGGGGGGGCCTACAATGAGCAGTTCTTC. The gene calls are TRBV7-2 and TRBJ2-1, with 10 positions matching TRBD2. Germline V lookup: CDR1 SGHTA, CDR2 FQGNSA. The CDR3 runs to 15 residues. J lost 2 bases, V lost 2 bases, and 0 bases had no gene match.

In its sample, this clone was seen once. The CDR3 sequence: CARSLVTGTTDTQYF. The CDR3 DNA sequence: TGTGCCAGAAGCTTGGTTACAGGGACCACAGATACGCAGTATTTT. The chain links TRBV5-3 to TRBJ2-3; weak D call: TRBD1 (6 bases). TRBV5-3 is an ORF for which the function is uncertain. The CDR3 spans 15 residues. Trimming cost V 0 bases and J 2 bases, with 10 bases left between them.

The chain is built from TRBV5-1 and TRBJ2-7, with D uncertain. Germline-derived CDR1 and CDR2 are SGHRS and YFSETQ. V shed 1 base and J shed 0 bases, with 11 bases lying between them. The CDR3 covers 15 residues. The CDR3 loop is CASSLLPSSSYEQYF. For the CDR3, the DNA is TGCGCCAGCAGCTTGCTTCCTTCGAGCTCCTACGAGCAGTACTTC. Full variable domain (outside the CDR3, taken from reference TRBV5-1 and TRBJ2-7): KAGVTQTPRYLIKTRGQQVTLSCSPISGHRSVSWYQQTPGQGLQFLFEYFSETQRNKGNFPGRFSGRQFSNSRSEMNVSTLELGDSALYLCASSLLPSSSYEQYFGPGTRLTVT.

CDR3 protein: CASSFGWGQGAVPQETQYF. The DNA for the CDR3 is TGCGCCAGCAGCTTTGGGTGGGGACAGGGTGCCGTCCCTCAAGAGACCCAGTACTTC. This rearrangement joins TRBV5-1 to TRBJ2-5, with TRBD1 matching over 9 bases. This CDR3 has 19 amino acids. V lost 2 bases and J lost 2; bases outside the gene matches: 16. CDR1 SGHRS and CDR2 YFSETQ come from the germline V gene.

The chain is built from TRBV19 and TRBJ1-1; D is unresolved. Per the germline V gene, CDR1 is LNHDA and CDR2 is SQIVND (reference sequence). The ends were cut back, 4 bases at V and 2 bases at J, with 8 bases in the middle. This CDR3 is built from 13 residues. CDR3 sequence reads: CASSNSGNTEAFF. CDR3 in DNA: TGTGCCAGTAGTAATTCGGGAAACACTGAAGCTTTCTTT.

This chain connects TRBV3-1 (or the pseudogene TRBV3-2) to TRBJ2-7; TRBD1 is a possible D gene (5 bases). Deletions cut 2 bases from V and 11 bases from J, with 10 bases between. Germline values: CDR1 LGHDT, CDR2 YNNKEL (reference sequence). The CDR3 loop spans 11 amino acids. CDR3 DNA sequence: TGTGCCAGCAGCCAAACAGGTAGGAAGTACTTC. It encodes CASSQTGRKYF.

The gene calls are TRBV16 and TRBJ1-2; 7 bases are a match to TRBD1. Trimming removed 3 bases from V and 14 bases from J; junction bases left unmatched: 6. This CDR3 has 11 residues. Per the germline V gene, CDR1 is KGHSY and CDR2 is FQNENV. The CDR3 here is CASSQQGGRTF. Written as DNA, the CDR3 is TGTGCCAGCAGCCAGCAGGGGGGTAGGACCTTC.

V and J are TRBV5-1 and TRBJ2-1, with D tentatively TRBD1 (6 bases). Germline V gene lookup returns CDR1 SGHRS and CDR2 YFSETQ. This CDR3 region has 16 residues. Trimming took off 3 bases at V and 2 bases at J, with 15 bases between the two ends. The CDR3 DNA follows: TGCGCCAGCAGCTCTACCGGGACAATAACCTACAATGAGCAGTTCTTC. This encodes CASSSTGTITYNEQFF.

The chain joins TRBV11-3 to TRBJ2-2; weak D call: TRBD1 (5 bases). CDR3 length: 17 amino acids. V lost 5 bases and J 6 bases, leaving 22 bases between the germline ends. The germline V gene encodes CDR1 SGHNT and CDR2 YENEEA. The CDR3 nucleotides read TGTGCCAGCAGCCTCGGGCTAGACAGTGTGTACGCCGGGGAGCTGTTTTTT. Protein product: CASSLGLDSVYAGELFF.

This chain links TRBV4-1 with TRBJ1-5, with TRBD1 identical over 7 bases. Per the germline V gene, CDR1 is MGHRA and CDR2 is YSYEKL. There are 14 residues in the CDR3. J gave up 1 base and V 4 bases, and 1 base lay outside the gene matches. DNA of the CDR3: TGCGCCAGCAGCCCGGACAGGAGCAATCAGCCCCAGCATTTT. Protein sequence: CASSPDRSNQPQHF.

This rearrangement joins TRBV12-5 to TRBJ1-2, with 7 bases aligning to TRBD1. CDR3 length equals 17 residues. The germline V gene encodes CDR1 LGHNT and CDR2 FRNRAP. After removal of 8 bases from V and 10 bases from J, the junction contained 25 bases not matched to a gene. This CDR3 is CASPGGGEVKSLLDYTF. The DNA of the CDR3 is TGTGCTAGTCCCGGAGGGGGCGAAGTAAAATCTCTGCTTGACTACACCTTC.

This rearrangement joins TRBV7-2 to TRBJ2-3; a weak D match, TRBD2 (6 bases). The CDR3 covers 16 residues. The V gene's germline CDR1 is SGHTA and CDR2 FQGNSA. The V end lost 3 bases, the J end lost 2 bases, and 15 bases lay between the germline ends. The CDR3 sequence is CASSLSGRGNTDTQYF. Here the CDR3 DNA reads TGTGCCAGCAGCTTGTCAGGCCGCGGGAACACAGATACGCAGTATTTT.

J is TRBJ1-2 and V is TRBV4-2; D remains unclear. There are 15 residues in the CDR3. The germline V gene encodes CDR1 LGHNA and CDR2 YNFKEQ. With 0 bases removed from V and 2 bases from J, the gap between germline ends came to 10 bases. This CDR3 reads CASSQEYTLNYGYTF. CDR3 in DNA: TGTGCCAGCAGCCAAGAGTACACCTTAAACTATGGCTACACCTTC.

The genes are TRBV18 and TRBJ1-1, with D possibly being TRBD1 (5 bases). V lost 3 bases to trimming and J lost 1 base, with 6 bases between them. The CDR3 extends over 13 amino acids. Per the germline V gene, CDR1 is KGHSH and CDR2 is LQKENI. The CDR3 loop is CASSPDKNTEAFF. For the CDR3, the DNA is TGTGCCAGCTCACCGGACAAGAACACTGAAGCTTTCTTT.

The genes are TRBV14 and TRBJ2-2; TRBD2 matches 11 bases. Trimming at V came to 1 base and at J to 7 bases, leaving 8 bases not matched to a gene. Germline values: CDR1 SGHDN, CDR2 FVKESK. This CDR3 region has 17 residues. DNA of the CDR3: TGTGCCAGCAGCCAAGCGATTAGCGGGAGGGCCCACGGGGAGCTGTTTTTT. Protein: CASSQAISGRAHGELFF.

This clone was counted once. The chain links TRBV16 to TRBJ2-3; tentative D call: TRBD2 (5 bases). Germline loops: CDR1 KGHSY, CDR2 FQNENV. The V gene lost 4 bases and the J gene lost 2 bases, with 10 bases spanning the gap. The CDR3 totals 14 residues. CDR3 amino acids: CASSLEGYTDTQYF. Written as DNA, the CDR3 is TGTGCCAGCAGCCTCGAGGGCTACACAGATACGCAGTATTTT. Together with reference TRBV16 and TRBJ2-3, the CDR3 gives the full variable domain: GEEVAQTPKHLVRGEGQKAKLYCAPIKGHSYVFWYQQVLKNEFKFLISFQNENVFDETGMPKERFSAKCLPNSPCSLEIQATKLEDSAVYFCASSLEGYTDTQYFGPGTRLTVL.

The chain links TRBV5-1 to TRBJ1-4; D is unresolved. The CDR3 runs to 14 residues. V lost 0 bases and J 8 bases, leaving 11 bases between the germline ends. In germline, CDR1 is SGHRS, CDR2 YFSETQ. This CDR3 reads CASSLGPEEEKLFF. CDR3 DNA sequence: TGCGCCAGCAGCTTGGGGCCGGAGGAGGAAAAACTGTTTTTT.

In nucleotides, the CDR3 is TGTGCCAGCAGCTTCAGGACAATGAACACACCCCTCCACTTT. This translates into CASSFRTMNTPLHF. V and J are TRBV5-8 and TRBJ1-6, with D perhaps matching TRBD1 (5 bases). The CDR3 is 14 residues long. Per the germline V gene, CDR1 is SGHTS and CDR2 is YDEGEE. V was cut by 2 bases and J by 11 bases, with 14 bases left in between. Supplemented by reference TRBV5-8 and TRBJ1-6, the full variable domain reads EAGVTQSPTHLIKTRGQQATLRCSPISGHTSVYWYQQALGLGLQFLLWYDEGEERNRGNFPPRFSGRQFPNYSSELNVNALELEDSALYLCASSFRTMNTPLHFGNGTRLTVT.

The gene calls are TRBV6-2 or TRBV6-3 and TRBJ1-2; TRBD1 aligns across 8 bases. The V and J ends lost 6 bases and 8 bases, in that order; junction bases with no gene match: 8. The CDR3 has 13 residues. Looked up from germline, CDR1 is MNHEY and CDR2 is SVGEGT. CDR3 sequence (DNA): TGTGCCAGCAGCCCCAGGACAGGGTACGGCTACACCTTC. Residues: CASSPRTGYGYTF.